These 20 T cell receptor beta chains share one sample of origin, sequenced in a study of beta chain features in type 1 diabetes. Findings of the study overall: For Type 1 diabetes patients, all four CD4+ subsets carried TCRB CDR3s that were moderately but significantly shorter.

Their antigens are not known. The study reverse transcribed the entire isolated RNA, so it sequenced expressed TCRB transcripts. TCRdb keeps only in-frame clones here, not all; method: immunoSEQ multiplex PCR. The sample has 300,000 to 350,000 clones, 13% seen once. The specimen sequenced was naive CD4+ T cells from blood. All receptors come from a woman between 18 and 29 years old with type 1 diabetes.

This chain connects TRBV18 to TRBJ2-1; D not certain. CDR3 length equals 17 residues. CDR1 and CDR2 (germline): KGHSH, LQKENI. V lost 0 bases to trimming and J lost 1 base, with 13 bases between them. In DNA, the CDR3 is TGTGCCAGCTCACCACCGATCGGAGTGTCTTCCTACAATGAGCAGTTCTTC. Translating it yields CASSPPIGVSSYNEQFF.

This clone has a handful of counts. The chain carries TRBV7-2 and TRBJ2-7, with a weak D call TRBD2 (6 bases). This CDR3 is built from 15 residues. In germline, CDR1 is SGHTA, CDR2 FQGNSA. V was shortened by 7 bases and J by 1 base, with 17 bases between the two germline ends. CDR3: CASNTWEVSSYEQYF. DNA of the CDR3: TGTGCCAGCAACACATGGGAGGTCTCTTCCTACGAGCAGTACTTC.

There are a few counts of this clone. Additional DNA sequences in this sample encode the identical CDR3. The chain recombines TRBV7-9 with TRBJ1-1, with 10 positions matching TRBD1. Trimming cost V 3 bases and J 4 bases; bases outside gene matches: 2. Germline CDR1 SEHNR, CDR2 FQNEAQ (reference sequence). The CDR3 has 14 residues. The CDR3 is CASSLGQGSTEAFF. The CDR3, as DNA: TGTGCCAGCAGCTTGGGACAGGGGAGCACTGAAGCTTTCTTT.

This clone came up a few times. One end of the junction fails to match germline, which may point to a read error. The rearrangement links TRBV27 to TRBJ1-4; no firm D call. The CDR3 loop spans 13 amino acids. CDR1 MNHEY and CDR2 SMNVEV come from the germline V gene (reference sequence). CDR3 loop: CASSLNHREGRIF. CDR3 coding DNA: TGTGCCAGCAGCCTCAACCACCGGGAGGGTCGGATTTTT.

The genes are TRBV30 and TRBJ2-1; TRBD2 agrees at 9 bases. This CDR3 comprises 14 residues. The V gene end was trimmed by 3 bases and the J gene end by 7 bases; junction bases not matched to a gene: 7. Germline CDR1 is GTSNPN and CDR2 is SVGIG (reference sequence). The DNA for the CDR3 is TGTGCCTGGAGGGGTTTAGCGGGAGTTAATGAGCAGTTCTTC. Its protein is CAWRGLAGVNEQFF.

Concerning this clone: Other DNA sequences within the sample encode an identical CDR3. The chain links TRBV4-3 to TRBJ2-2; D not resolved. Trimming took 1 base from V and 1 from J, leaving 4 bases between them. Germline CDR1 LGHNA, CDR2 YSLEER. The CDR3 runs 14 residues. Here the CDR3 DNA reads TGCGCCAGCAGCCAAGCCGGGAACACCGGGGAGCTGTTTTTT. It encodes CASSQAGNTGELFF.

A few counts support this clone. V is TRBV7-9 and J is TRBJ2-3, with 11 bases matching TRBD1. Losses at the gene ends were 6 bases for V and 3 bases for J; bases not matched to a gene: 8. Germline loops: CDR1 SEHNR, CDR2 FQNEAQ (reference sequence). The CDR3 is made up of 16 amino acids. The CDR3 DNA reads as TGTGCCAGCAGTGTATCCGGGACAGGGGGAACAGATACGCAGTATTTT. The encoded protein is CASSVSGTGGTDTQYF.

In regard to this clone: The same CDR3 is also encoded by other DNA sequences in this sample. This rearrangement joins TRBV19 to TRBJ2-2; 7 positions agree with TRBD1. The CDR3 is made up of 14 amino acids. V was pared by 4 bases and J by 2 bases, with 1 base of the junction left unmatched. Germline V gene sequence: CDR1 LNHDA, CDR2 SQIVND (reference sequence). CDR3 loop: CASSRQGNTGELFF. The CDR3 DNA is TGTGCCAGTAGTAGACAGGGAAACACCGGGGAGCTGTTTTTT.

The gene calls are TRBV28 and TRBJ2-4, with a tentative D call TRBD2 (6 bases). CDR1 is MDHEN, CDR2 SYDVKM, per germline. The V gene lost 6 bases and the J gene lost 7 bases, with 16 bases spanning the gap. This CDR3 has 14 residues. CDR3 protein: CASSRGLPGNIQYF. In DNA, the CDR3 is TGTGCCAGCAGCCGGGGACTTCCCGGGAACATTCAGTACTTC.

A few counts support this clone. CDR3 sequence reads: CASEALRVNTEAFF. The CDR3 region has the DNA TGTGCCAGCGAGGCGCTACGGGTGAACACTGAAGCTTTCTTT. This chain uses TRBV6-1 with TRBJ1-1, with D hard to call. The V and J ends lost 8 bases and 0 bases respectively, with 13 bases between them. CDR3 length equals 14 residues. CDR1 is MNHNS and CDR2 is SASEGT in the germline V gene.

This rearrangement joins TRBV28 to TRBJ2-1; TRBD2 is a possible D gene (5 bases). The CDR3 spans 15 residues. The germline CDR1 and CDR2 sequences are MDHEN and SYDVKM. V was trimmed by 2 bases and J by 3 bases, leaving 11 bases between them. The CDR3 nucleotides read TGTGCCAGCAGTTTAATAAGAGGGAACTACAATGAGCAGTTCTTC. This codes for CASSLIRGNYNEQFF.

This clone was found once. The V gene is TRBV9, the J gene TRBJ2-1; 16 positions agree with TRBD2. The CDR3 sequence is 16 residues long. The germline V gene has CDR1 SGDLS and CDR2 YYNGEE. V was clipped by 2 bases and J by 5 bases; unmatched bases: 1. DNA of the CDR3: TGTGCCAGCAGCGTGGGACTAGCGGGAGGGCACAATGAGCAGTTCTTC. Its protein is CASSVGLAGGHNEQFF.

The rearrangement links TRBV29-1 to TRBJ2-3; D gene unclear. Germline V gene sequence: CDR1 SQVTM, CDR2 ANQGSEA. This CDR3 spans 12 amino acids. Trimming cost V 8 bases and J 2 bases, with 11 bases left between them. The DNA of the CDR3 is TGCAGCTTTAGAACAGCCACAGATACGCAGTATTTT. As protein: CSFRTATDTQYF.

This clone was seen a handful of times. J is TRBJ1-4 and V is TRBV7-2; D is unclear. CDR1 is SGHTA and CDR2 is FQGNSA in the germline V gene. V dropped 2 bases and J dropped 6 bases, with 7 bases sitting between them. This CDR3 has 13 residues. Written as DNA, the CDR3 is TGTGCCAGCAGCTTACGCCTATATGAAAAACTGTTTTTT. Amino acids: CASSLRLYEKLFF.

This clone has only a few counts. The rearrangement joins TRBV9 to TRBJ2-1, with TRBD2 matching over 16 bases. The CDR3 consists of 16 residues. Looked up from germline, CDR1 is SGDLS and CDR2 is YYNGEE. V shed 4 bases and J 12 bases; nucleotides not matched to a gene: 10. The CDR3 DNA follows: TGTGCCAGCAGCCTGGGGACTAGCGGGAGGGTCATGACGCAGTTCTTC. Residues: CASSLGTSGRVMTQFF.

This chain connects TRBV2 to TRBJ2-1; TRBD2 is a possible D gene (6 bases). Per the germline V gene, CDR1 is SNHLY and CDR2 is FYNNEI. Trimming cost V 8 bases and J 13 bases, with 15 bases left between them. The CDR3 is 11 amino acids. The CDR3 region is CASVSYGRQFF. The CDR3 DNA follows: TGTGCCAGCGTCTCATACGGGAGACAGTTCTTC.

The chain joins TRBV28 to TRBJ2-1; 7 bases map to TRBD2. Per the germline V gene, CDR1 is MDHEN and CDR2 is SYDVKM. V trimming: 2 bases; J trimming: 1 base; junction bases outside the gene matches: 2. CDR3 size: 15 residues. CDR3 protein: CASSLGGGSYNEQFF. As DNA, the CDR3 is TGTGCCAGCAGTTTAGGGGGGGGTTCCTACAATGAGCAGTTCTTC.

This clone was seen a handful of times. The chain couples TRBV30 to TRBJ2-7, with 7 bases that match TRBD1. Germline trimming cut 5 bases from V and 9 bases from J; bases unmatched to any gene: 10. The V gene's germline CDR1 is GTSNPN and CDR2 SVGIG (reference sequence). This CDR3 comprises 12 residues. The CDR3 DNA is TGTGCCTGGGGGACAGTTTCCGATGTGCAGTACTTC. It is translated as CAWGTVSDVQYF.

This clone has a handful of counts. The chain links TRBV7-9 to TRBJ1-1; TRBD1 matches 9 bases. The trim removed 6 bases at V and 5 bases at J, leaving 4 bases unmatched. CDR1 is SEHNR and CDR2 is FQNEAQ in the germline V gene (reference sequence). The CDR3 length is 13 residues. For the CDR3, the DNA is TGTGCCAGCAGACAGGGGGCAAGGACTGAAGCTTTCTTT. It specifies CASRQGARTEAFF. The full variable domain, in which reference TRBV7-9 and TRBJ1-1 provide the parts outside the CDR3, is DTGVSQNPRHKITKRGQNVTFRCDPISEHNRLYWYRQTLGQGPEFLTYFQNEAQLEKSRLLSDRFSAERPKGSFSTLEIQRTEQGDSAMYLCASRQGARTEAFFGQGTRLTVV.

The chain combines TRBV5-1 with TRBJ1-2; 10 positions match TRBD1. Germline V gene data show CDR1 as SGHRS and CDR2 as YFSETQ. The CDR3 spans 15 residues. J gave up 4 bases and V 3 bases, and 6 bases lay outside the gene matches. For the CDR3, the DNA is TGCGCCAGCAGCTCGGCCCGGGACAGGGGCTATGGCTACACCTTC. It specifies CASSSARDRGYGYTF.